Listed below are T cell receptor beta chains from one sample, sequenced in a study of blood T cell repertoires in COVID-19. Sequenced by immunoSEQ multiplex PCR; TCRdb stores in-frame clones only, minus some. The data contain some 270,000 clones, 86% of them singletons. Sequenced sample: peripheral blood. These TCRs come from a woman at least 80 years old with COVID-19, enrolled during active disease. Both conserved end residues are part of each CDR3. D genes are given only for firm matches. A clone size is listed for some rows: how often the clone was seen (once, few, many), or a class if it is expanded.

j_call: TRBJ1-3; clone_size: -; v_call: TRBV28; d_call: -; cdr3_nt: TGTGCCAGCACCCTAGGGGTCCCTACGGGAAACACCATATATTTT; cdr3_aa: CASTLGVPTGNTIYF
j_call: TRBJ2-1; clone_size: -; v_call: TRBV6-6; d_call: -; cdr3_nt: TGTGCCAGCAGTCGTAGCGAGGGCAATGAGCAGTTCTTC; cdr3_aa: CASSRSEGNEQFF
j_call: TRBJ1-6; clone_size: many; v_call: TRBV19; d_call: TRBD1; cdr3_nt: TGTGCCAGTCAGACAGGGGGTCAGGATTCACCCCTCCACTTT; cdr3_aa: CASQTGGQDSPLHF
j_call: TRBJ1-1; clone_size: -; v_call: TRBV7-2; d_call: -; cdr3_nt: TGTGCCAGCAGCTTAGGGGTTGGCAGGGACACTGAAGCTTTCTTT; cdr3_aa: CASSLGVGRDTEAFF
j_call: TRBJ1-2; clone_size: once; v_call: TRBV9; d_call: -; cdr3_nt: TGTGCCAGCAGCGTAGGCGGGGGAAAGGATGGCTACACCTTC; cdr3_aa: CASSVGGGKDGYTF
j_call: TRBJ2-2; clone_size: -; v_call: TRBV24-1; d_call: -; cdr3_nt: TGTGCCACCAGAAGGGGCCCCACCGGGGAGCTGTTTTTT; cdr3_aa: CATRRGPTGELFF
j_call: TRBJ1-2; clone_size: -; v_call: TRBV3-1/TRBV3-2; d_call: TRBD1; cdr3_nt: TGTGCCAGCAGCCTCTCTGGGAAGGGACAGGGCTCTGGCTACACCTTC; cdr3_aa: CASSLSGKGQGSGYTF
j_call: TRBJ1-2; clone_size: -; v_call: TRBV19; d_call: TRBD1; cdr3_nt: TGTGCCAGTACCGGACGGGGACAGGGAATGGGCTACACCTTC; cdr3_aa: CASTGRGQGMGYTF
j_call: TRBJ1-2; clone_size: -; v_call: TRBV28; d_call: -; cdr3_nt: TGTGCCAGCAGTCCCCCAAGCGACAGTGGATATGGCTACACCTTC; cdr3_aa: CASSPPSDSGYGYTF
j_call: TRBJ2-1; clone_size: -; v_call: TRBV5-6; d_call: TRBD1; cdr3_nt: TGTGCCAGCAGCGGACGGGACAGGAGTTTGGGTGAGCAGTTCTTC; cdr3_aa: CASSGRDRSLGEQFF
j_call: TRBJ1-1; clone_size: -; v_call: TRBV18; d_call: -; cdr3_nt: TGTGCCAGCTCACCCCTACCCAGTAAAGTAGGACAGAGGAGCACTGAAGCTTTCTTT; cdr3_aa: CASSPLPSKVGQRSTEAFF
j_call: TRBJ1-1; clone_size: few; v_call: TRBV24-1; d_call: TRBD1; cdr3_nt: TGTGCCACCAGACCGGGACAGCTGAACACTGAAGCTTTCTTT; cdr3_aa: CATRPGQLNTEAFF
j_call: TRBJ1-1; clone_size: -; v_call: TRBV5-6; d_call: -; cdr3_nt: TGTGCCAGCAGCTTGGGCCCATTTCTTGGACAGTTGAACACTGAAGCTTTCTTT; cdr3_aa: CASSLGPFLGQLNTEAFF
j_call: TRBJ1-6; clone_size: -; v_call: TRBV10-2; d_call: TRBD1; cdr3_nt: TGCGCCAGCAGGGACAGGGACCGGCCCCTCCACTTT; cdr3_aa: CASRDRDRPLHF
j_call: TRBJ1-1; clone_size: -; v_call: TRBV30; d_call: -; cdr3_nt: TGTGCCTGGAGTAGACAGAGTCGAACTGAAGCTTTCTTT; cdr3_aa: CAWSRQSRTEAFF
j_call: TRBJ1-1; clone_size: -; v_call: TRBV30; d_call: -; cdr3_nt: TGTGCCTGGAGTGCTATGGGGGCGAACACTGAAGCTTTCTTT; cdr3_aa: CAWSAMGANTEAFF
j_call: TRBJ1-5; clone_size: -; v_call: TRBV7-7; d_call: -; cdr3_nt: TGTGCTAGCAGCCCCACCGCACCCGAAGGACAGCTCAATAGCAATCAGCCCCAGCATTTT; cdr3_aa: CASSPTAPEGQLNSNQPQHF
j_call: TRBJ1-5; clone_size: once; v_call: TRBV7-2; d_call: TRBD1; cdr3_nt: TGTGCCAGCAGCTTAGATGGGACAGGGGTTCAGCCCCAGCATTTT; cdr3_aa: CASSLDGTGVQPQHF
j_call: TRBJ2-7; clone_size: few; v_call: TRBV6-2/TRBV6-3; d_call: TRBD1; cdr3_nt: TGTGCCAGCAGTTACTCCCGGGACAGGGAACCCTACGAGCAGTACTTC; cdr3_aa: CASSYSRDREPYEQYF
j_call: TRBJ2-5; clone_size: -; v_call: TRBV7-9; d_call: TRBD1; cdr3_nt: TGTGCCAGCAGCTTGTATATGGGGACAGGGGCTGGGGGAGAGACCCAGTACTTC; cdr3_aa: CASSLYMGTGAGGETQYF